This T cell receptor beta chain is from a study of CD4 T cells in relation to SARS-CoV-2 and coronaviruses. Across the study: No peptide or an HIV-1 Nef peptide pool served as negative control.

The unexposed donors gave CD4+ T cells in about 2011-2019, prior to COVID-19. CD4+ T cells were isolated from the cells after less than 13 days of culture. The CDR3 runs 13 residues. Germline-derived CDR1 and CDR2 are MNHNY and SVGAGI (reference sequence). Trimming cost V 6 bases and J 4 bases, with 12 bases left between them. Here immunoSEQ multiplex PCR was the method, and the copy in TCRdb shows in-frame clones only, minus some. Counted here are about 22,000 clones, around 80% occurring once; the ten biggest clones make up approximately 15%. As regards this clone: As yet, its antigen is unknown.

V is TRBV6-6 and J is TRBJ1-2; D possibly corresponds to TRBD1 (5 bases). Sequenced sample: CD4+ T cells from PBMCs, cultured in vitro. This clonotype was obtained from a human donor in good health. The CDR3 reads CASRRGAIYGYTF. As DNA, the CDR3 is TGTGCCAGCAGGAGGGGCGCTATCTATGGCTACACCTTC.